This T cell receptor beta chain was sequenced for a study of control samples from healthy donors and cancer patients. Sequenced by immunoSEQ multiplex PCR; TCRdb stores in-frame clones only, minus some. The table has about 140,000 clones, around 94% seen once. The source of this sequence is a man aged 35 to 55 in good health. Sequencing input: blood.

CDR3 in DNA: TGTGCCAGCAGTTCAAAGCGGGGCCCGGTCGGAAAGCCCCAGCATTTT. This codes for CASSSKRGPVGKPQHF. V gene TRBV6-6 combines with J gene TRBJ1-5; TRBD1 is a possible D gene (5 bases). Germline V CDR1 and CDR2: MNHNY, SVGAGI (reference sequence). The germline V and J ends were trimmed by 4 bases and 8 bases, with 21 bases remaining between them. The CDR3 length is 16 residues.